This T cell receptor (beta chain) appears in the sequencing data of a study of T-cell reconstitution after alpha-beta-depleted transplantation in children. Findings of the study overall: Reportedly, alpha-beta T cells present about two months post-transplant originated from several hundred expanded clones of graft origin. Fresh T-cell production supplied most of the T-cell counts and diversity seen one year after transplant.

Unique molecular identifiers featured in how the TCRbeta library was prepared. TCRdb reanalysed the PCR reads using MiXCR and keeps one entry per CDR3 protein. The table shows approximately 350,000 distinct CDR3 sequences, with roughly 17% occurring only once. This clonotype occurred a few times. What it binds is unknown. The specimen was PBMCs, mostly from graft donor cells, collected 360 days after TCRalphabeta/CD19-depleted stem cell transplant. This TCR was recovered from a male patient under 10 years old who had a stem cell transplant for acute lymphoblastic leukemia, so the T cells may come from the graft donor.

The CDR3 DNA sequence: TGCAGTGCTAGAGTAGGAGGGTTCCAAGAGACCCAGTACTTC. This sequence encodes CSARVGGFQETQYF. The chain combines TRBV20-1 with TRBJ2-5; weak D call: TRBD2 (6 bases). The CDR3 loop spans 14 amino acids. Trimming removed 1 base from V and 1 base from J, with 10 bases in between. Germline CDR1 reads DFQATT; CDR2 reads SNEGSKA (reference sequence).